The 27 T cell receptor beta chains reported below all come from one sample, sequenced in a study of T cells expressing NK-cell markers. TCRdb re-called the 5' RACE reads and shows each CDR3 protein once, DNA omitted. Its listing shows 500,000 or so distinct CDR3 sequences. The specimen was blood T cells: a sorted CD56 or NKG2C T cell subset, CD4+ or CD8+ T cells, or bulk PBMC T cells (not recorded which). The receptors derive from a man in his late teens or twenties in good health.

This chain joins TRBV28 and TRBJ2-6; TCRdb gives TRBD2 as the D gene, but with no DNA this cannot be confirmed. The CDR3 contains 19 residues. The germline V gene has CDR1 MDHEN and CDR2 SYDVKM. The CDR3 sequence: CATNLRLAGLMSGANVLTF.

V and J are TRBV12-3 or TRBV12-4 and TRBJ2-3. The CDR3 is 12 residues long. The CDR3 loop is CASSFSTDTQYF.

The J gene is TRBJ2-6, the V gene TRBV7-2; TCRdb gives TRBD2 as the D gene, but with no DNA this cannot be confirmed. Germline lookup yields CDR1 SGHTA and CDR2 FQGNSA. CDR3 length: 20 residues. Here the CDR3 reads CASSSFKRGGTYSGANVLTF.

The chain is built from TRBV2 and TRBJ2-6; the TCRdb call, TRBD1, lacks DNA for checking. In germline, CDR1 is SNHLY, CDR2 FYNNEI. CDR3 length: 18 amino acids. This chain's CDR3 is CASSLAGTAYSGANVLTF.

The chain is built from TRBV11-2 and TRBJ2-1. The CDR3 covers 14 residues. Looked up from germline, CDR1 is SGHAT and CDR2 is FQNNGV. The CDR3 sequence is CASSSNLVGNEQFF.

The CDR3 reads CSAGFRGVSGAGELFF. The chain couples TRBV29-1 to TRBJ2-2; TCRdb indicates TRBD1, and absent DNA this call remains unverified. The V gene's germline CDR1 is SQVTM and CDR2 ANQGSEA. CDR3 length: 16 residues.

The CDR3 spells CATRDRQIPSYEQYF. The chain has TRBV15 and TRBJ2-7; the D gene TCRdb calls, TRBD1, cannot be checked with no DNA. Germline loops: CDR1 LNHNV, CDR2 YYDKDF (reference sequence). This CDR3 has 15 amino acids.

V gene TRBV10-3 combines with J gene TRBJ1-4; the TRBD1 assignment by TCRdb is unverifiable without DNA. Germline CDR1 and CDR2: ENHRY and SYGVKD. The CDR3 loop spans 14 amino acids. The CDR3 sequence is CATYSGQRPTALFF.

This chain joins TRBV4-1 and TRBJ1-5; absent DNA, TCRdb's TRBD1 call cannot be checked. The CDR3 has 16 residues. Germline-derived CDR1 and CDR2 are MGHRA and YSYEKL. Here the CDR3 reads CASSREKQDTYQPQHF.

V gene TRBV2 combines with J gene TRBJ2-2. Per germline, CDR1 SNHLY and CDR2 FYNNEI. The CDR3 consists of 12 residues. CDR3 protein: CASSAGIGELFF.

The chain employs TRBV7-9 and TRBJ2-7; as DNA is missing, the TRBD2 call by TCRdb cannot be tested. This CDR3 has 14 amino acids. Germline CDR1 is SEHNR and CDR2 is FQNEAQ (reference sequence). This CDR3 reads CASSIGTANYEQYF.

The V gene is TRBV28, the J gene TRBJ2-2; TCRdb proposes TRBD1, but this gene call is untestable without DNA. Germline V CDR1 and CDR2: MDHEN, SYDVKM. This CDR3 region has 17 residues. The CDR3: CASRPRVLGESSGELFF.

The chain couples TRBV5-5 to TRBJ2-2; as DNA is missing, the TRBD2 call by TCRdb cannot be tested. CDR1 and CDR2 from the germline V gene are SGHKS and YYEKEE (reference sequence). The CDR3 covers 17 residues. The CDR3 protein is CASSPGLAGANTGELFF.

This chain joins TRBV5-5 and TRBJ2-7; TCRdb names TRBD1, which stays unverified in the absence of DNA. This CDR3 has 14 amino acids. Germline V CDR1 and CDR2: SGHKS, YYEKEE (reference sequence). The chain's CDR3 is CASRNPGEKYEQYF. Using reference TRBV5-5 and TRBJ2-7 for the parts outside the CDR3, the full variable domain is DAGVTQSPTHLIKTRGQQVTLRCSPISGHKSVSWYQQVLGQGPQFIFQYYEKEERGRGNFPDRFSARQFPNYSSELNVNALLLGDSALYLCASRNPGEKYEQYFGPGTRLTVT.

The V gene is TRBV5-1, the J gene TRBJ2-1; checking the TCRdb D call of TRBD2 is not possible without DNA. This CDR3 comprises 20 residues. Germline assignment: CDR1 SGHRS and CDR2 YFSETQ. The CDR3 loop is CASSLEPLTSGRGRVNEQFF. The full variable domain, completed using reference TRBV5-1 and TRBJ2-1, is KAGVTQTPRYLIKTRGQQVTLSCSPISGHRSVSWYQQTPGQGLQFLFEYFSETQRNKGNFPGRFSGRQFSNSRSEMNVSTLELGDSALYLCASSLEPLTSGRGRVNEQFFGPGTRLTVL.

This chain uses TRBV5-1 with TRBJ2-2; TCRdb designates TRBD2, a call that cannot be tested without DNA. Germline V gene lookup returns CDR1 SGHRS and CDR2 YFSETQ. This CDR3 region has 15 residues. CDR3: CASNKGLAETGELFF. Combining the CDR3 with reference TRBV5-1 and TRBJ2-2 gives the whole variable domain KAGVTQTPRYLIKTRGQQVTLSCSPISGHRSVSWYQQTPGQGLQFLFEYFSETQRNKGNFPGRFSGRQFSNSRSEMNVSTLELGDSALYLCASNKGLAETGELFFGEGSRLTVL.

The J gene is TRBJ2-2, the V gene TRBV25-1; the D call of TRBD2 rests on TCRdb alone, since no DNA is present to check it. The germline V gene has CDR1 MGHDK and CDR2 SYGVNS. This CDR3 spans 16 amino acids. The CDR3 here is CASSEGPSGGPGELFF.

Here the CDR3 reads CASSHGLGGYNEQFF. The chain employs TRBV4-2 and TRBJ2-1; TCRdb outputs TRBD1, but without DNA this stays unchecked. Looked up from germline, CDR1 is LGHNA and CDR2 is YNFKEQ. The CDR3 sequence is 15 residues long.

The V and J genes are TRBV20-1 and TRBJ2-1; TCRdb's D gene call, TRBD2, goes unchecked for lack of DNA. The germline CDR1 and CDR2 sequences are DFQATT and SNEGSKA (reference sequence). CDR3 length equals 11 residues. The chain's CDR3 is CSATTSAKQFF.

The CDR3 region is CASSRTGIEDTQYF. The chain employs TRBV12-3 or TRBV12-4 and TRBJ2-3; the D call from TCRdb, TRBD1, cannot be confirmed without DNA. The CDR3 consists of 14 residues.

The V and J genes are TRBV28 and TRBJ2-3; TCRdb returns TRBD1, unconfirmable since there is no DNA. The CDR3 runs 14 residues. Germline V gene data show CDR1 as MDHEN and CDR2 as SYDVKM. The CDR3 reads CASRGEGRADTQYF.

The chain is built from TRBV9 and TRBJ2-5; the TCRdb D gene call, TRBD2, has no DNA to confirm it. The V gene's germline CDR1 is SGDLS and CDR2 YYNGEE. The CDR3 has 16 amino acids. The CDR3 protein is CASSAGTSGIQETQYF.

This chain uses TRBV7-2 with TRBJ2-2. CDR1 is SGHTA, CDR2 FQGNSA, per germline. The CDR3 runs 15 residues. The CDR3 region is CASSLAPLGNGELFF.

The chain couples TRBV20-1 to TRBJ2-3. The CDR3 runs 15 residues. The germline CDR1 and CDR2 sequences are DFQATT and SNEGSKA (reference sequence). The CDR3 sequence is CSARDPNKGMPTQYF.

The J gene is TRBJ2-7, the V gene TRBV25-1; TCRdb names TRBD1, which stays unverified in the absence of DNA. Germline V gives CDR1 MGHDK, CDR2 SYGVNS. This CDR3 has 14 amino acids. The CDR3 here is CASSGWDGPEEQYF.

The J gene is TRBJ2-2, the V gene TRBV7-9. Germline CDR1 is SEHNR and CDR2 is FQNEAQ (reference sequence). The CDR3 runs 14 residues. The CDR3 region is CASSPYTGTGELFF.

This chain links TRBV12-3 or TRBV12-4 with TRBJ2-5; there is no DNA to check the TCRdb D call of TRBD1. The CDR3 sequence is 15 residues long. CDR3 in amino acids: CASSSDPGGQETQYF.